The T cell receptor beta chain under discussion was sequenced for a study of T cell responses to AZD1222 COVID-19 vaccine. About this clone itself: The antigen is not known.

Study-wide findings and caveats: There were vaccine-associated CD4 TCRs across spike, dominant at 160-218 and 743-854. Repertoires were sampled only after the peak T cell response. Nearly half of unique spike-specific TCRs reportedly avoided B.1.351 and B.1.1.7 mutated regions. Clonal diversity may have been underestimated, and the donors were mostly white British, with more females than males.

Deletions cut 0 bases from V and 2 bases from J, with 11 bases between. The germline CDR1 and CDR2 sequences are SGHAT and FQNNGV. CDR3 length equals 16 residues. Libraries were prepared by immunoSEQ multiplex PCR; TCRdb keeps only in-frame clonotypes and omits some of them. The data show around 70,000 clones, almost 90% seen once. This TCR was recovered from an adult in good health. Specimen: peripheral blood, collected on day 0 of AZD1222 vaccination. This rearrangement joins TRBV11-2 to TRBJ1-3; tentative D call: TRBD1 (6 bases). CDR3 sequence: CASSLDAPGAGNTIYF. The CDR3 DNA follows: TGTGCCAGCAGCTTAGATGCCCCAGGGGCTGGAAACACCATATATTTT.